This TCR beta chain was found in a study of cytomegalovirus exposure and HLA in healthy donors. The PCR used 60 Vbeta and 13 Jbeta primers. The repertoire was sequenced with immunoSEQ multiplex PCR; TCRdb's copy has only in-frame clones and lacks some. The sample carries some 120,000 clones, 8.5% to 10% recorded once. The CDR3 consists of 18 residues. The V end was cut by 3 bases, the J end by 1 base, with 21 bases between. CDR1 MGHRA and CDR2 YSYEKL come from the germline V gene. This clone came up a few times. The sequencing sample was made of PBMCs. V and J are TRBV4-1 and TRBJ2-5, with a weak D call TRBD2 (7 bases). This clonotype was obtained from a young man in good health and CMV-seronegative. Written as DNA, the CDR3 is TGCGCCAGCAGCCACACAGGGAGGGGGTCTAACCTCCAAGAGACCCAGTACTTC. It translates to CASSHTGRGSNLQETQYF.